This is a list of T cell receptor beta chains from one sample in a study of tumor T cells in aggressive B-cell lymphoma. Profiling relied on immunoSEQ multiplex PCR, and the TCRdb table lists in-frame clones only, not all of them. The sample lists about 850 clones; roughly 90% were seen once. The sample consisted of tumor tissue. All receptors derive from an adult with diffuse large B cell lymphoma. Both conserved end residues are part of each CDR3. D genes are given only for firm matches. The size entry is marked missing in some rows and otherwise reads once, few, many or a size class.

j_call d_call clone_size v_call cdr3_nt cdr3_aa
TRBJ1-1 TRBD1 NA TRBV9 TGTGCCAGCAGCGTAGAGGGACAGCCGAACACTGAAGCTTTCTTT CASSVEGQPNTEAFF
TRBJ1-1 NA NA TRBV21-1 TGTGCCAGCAGCAGTCAGTTAGCTACTCGCACTGAAGCTTTCTTT CASSSQLATRTEAFF
TRBJ2-5 NA NA TRBV28 TGTGCCAGCACGCGGGGGCTACCGTACCAAGAGACCCAGTACTTC CASTRGLPYQETQYF
TRBJ2-2 NA NA TRBV11-2 TGTGCCAGCAGCTTAGGTAGCGTACCCGGGGAGCTGTTTTTT CASSLGSVPGELFF
TRBJ2-5 NA NA TRBV11-3 TGTGCCAGCAGCTTAACCTCGGGTGCAGAGACCCAGTACTTC CASSLTSGAETQYF
TRBJ1-1 NA NA TRBV4-1 TGCGCCAGCAGTCACGCGGGACGGTTCACTGAAGCTTTCTTT CASSHAGRFTEAFF
TRBJ2-3 TRBD1 NA TRBV5-1 TGCGCCAGCAGCTTGGGGACAGGGCCCACAGATACGCAGTATTTT CASSLGTGPTDTQYF
TRBJ1-4 NA NA TRBV28 TGTGCCAGCAGGTACGATGAAAGCTACAGTGAAAAACTGTTTTTT CASRYDESYSEKLFF
TRBJ2-7 NA NA TRBV11-2 TGTGCCAGCAGCTCTGGACTGGACGACGAGCAGTACTTC CASSSGLDDEQYF
TRBJ1-2 TRBD1 NA TRBV12-5 TGTGCTAGTGGTTTGGACCCAGGGGGTGGCTACACCTTC CASGLDPGGGYTF
TRBJ2-3 NA NA TRBV5-1 TGCGCCAGCAGCACCAGATCCGGGGAAGGAGATACGCAGTATTTT CASSTRSGEGDTQYF
TRBJ2-7 TRBD1 NA TRBV28 TGTGCCAGCACCTTCTCCCGACAGGGAACCTACGAGCAGTACTTC CASTFSRQGTYEQYF
TRBJ2-1 TRBD2 NA TRBV10-3 TGTGCCGCCCGGGAGGGGGGAACCTACAATGAGCAGTTCTTC CAAREGGTYNEQFF
TRBJ2-7 TRBD1 NA TRBV9 TGTGCCAGCAGCGTAGGGGACAGGGGCTACGAGCAGTACTTC CASSVGDRGYEQYF
TRBJ2-6 NA NA TRBV6-1 TGTGCCACATCTTTCACAGCCTCTGGGGCCAACGTCCTGACTTTC CATSFTASGANVLTF
TRBJ2-6 NA NA TRBV21-1 TGTGCCAGCAGCAAGTGGTACAGGGTTTCCTCTGGGGCCAACGTCCTGACTTTC CASSKWYRVSSGANVLTF
TRBJ2-5 NA NA TRBV5-8 TGTGCCAGCAGCCCCGGACTATACGATGGAAGTCCCCAGTACTTC CASSPGLYDGSPQYF
TRBJ2-3 TRBD2 NA TRBV29-1 TGCAGCGTTGCGTCCGCGACTAGCGGATCTACTAGCACAGATACGCAGTATTTT CSVASATSGSTSTDTQYF
TRBJ2-7 TRBD2 once TRBV27 TGTGCCAGCAGTTCCCTGACTAGCGGAGCCACCTACGAGCAGTACTTC CASSSLTSGATYEQYF
TRBJ1-5 NA NA TRBV9 TGTGCCAGCAGCAGGGGTAACCAGCCCCAGCATTTT CASSRGNQPQHF
TRBJ2-7 TRBD2 NA TRBV7-6 TGTGCCAGCAGCTACGCCAGGGCGGGGGACGAGCAGTACTTC CASSYARAGDEQYF
TRBJ2-3 NA NA TRBV11-3 TGTGCCAGCAGCTCAGACAGGAGCACAGATACGCAGTATTTT CASSSDRSTDTQYF
TRBJ2-3 TRBD2 NA TRBV5-1 TGCGCCAGCAGCTTGGGGCGGGGGAGCACAGATACGCAGTATTTT CASSLGRGSTDTQYF
TRBJ1-2 TRBD1 NA TRBV4-1 TGCGCCAGCAGCCCCGGACAGGGGGTGATAAGTGGCTACACCTTC CASSPGQGVISGYTF
TRBJ2-2 TRBD1 NA TRBV11-2 TGTGCCAGCAGCTCCCGGGACAGGGGAGACGGGGAGCTGTTTTTT CASSSRDRGDGELFF
TRBJ2-7 NA NA TRBV28 TGTGCCAGCAGTAACCCCGGAGGCAACGAGCAGTACTTC CASSNPGGNEQYF
TRBJ1-6 NA NA TRBV7-2 TGTGCCAGCAGCTTAGTGTTAGGCAGGGGATATTCACCCCTCCACTTT CASSLVLGRGYSPLHF
TRBJ1-1 TRBD1 NA TRBV27 TGTGCCAGCAGTGCTCCAGGGGGCACTGAAGCTTTCTTT CASSAPGGTEAFF
TRBJ1-1 NA NA TRBV30 TGTGCGCACCAAAGGGGCACTGAAGCTTTCTTT CAHQRGTEAFF
TRBJ2-1 NA NA TRBV9 TGTGCCAGCAGCGGAGACAGTGGGGAGCAGTTCTTC CASSGDSGEQFF
TRBJ2-7 TRBD2 NA TRBV9 TGTGCCAGCAGCGGGGCTAGCGGGGCCTACGAGCAGTACTTC CASSGASGAYEQYF
TRBJ2-7 TRBD2 NA TRBV19 TGTGCCAGTGGGACTAGCGGCTCCTACGAGCAGTACTTC CASGTSGSYEQYF
TRBJ2-7 TRBD2 NA TRBV29-1 TGCAGCGCTCGGACTAGCGGGACCTACGAGCAGTACTTC CSARTSGTYEQYF
TRBJ1-1 NA NA TRBV2 TGTGCCAGCAGTGTGCAGGGCGGCCTTGAGAACACTGAAGCTTTCTTT CASSVQGGLENTEAFF
TRBJ2-1 TRBD2 NA TRBV25-1 TGTGCCAGCAGTGATGGGGAGGGACTGGTGAGGCATGAGCAGTTCTTC CASSDGEGLVRHEQFF
TRBJ1-5 NA NA TRBV28 TGTGCCAGTACACCACCCCCCAGGGTTAGGAGCAATCAGCCCCAGCATTTT CASTPPPRVRSNQPQHF
TRBJ2-3 NA NA TRBV7-2 TGTGCCAGCAGCCCCGGTCTTGCGCAGTATTTT CASSPGLAQYF
TRBJ2-7 TRBD1 NA TRBV9 TGTGCCAGCAGCCCCGCCCCAGGGGGCTCCTACGAGCAGTACTTC CASSPAPGGSYEQYF
TRBJ2-7 TRBD1 NA TRBV7-8 TGTGCCAGCAGCTTGGGCGCGACAGGGGTCCCCGAGCAGTACTTC CASSLGATGVPEQYF
TRBJ1-2 TRBD1 NA TRBV6-4 TGTGCCAGCAGTGACGCTCCAGGGGGCATCAATGGCTACACCTTC CASSDAPGGINGYTF
TRBJ2-7 NA NA TRBV5-6 TGTGCCAGCAGCTTGGTGGGCAGGTCCTACGAGCAGTACTTC CASSLVGRSYEQYF
TRBJ2-1 TRBD2 NA TRBV19 TGTACCAGTAGCAAGACTAGCGGTAAGCAGTTCTTC CTSSKTSGKQFF
TRBJ1-1 NA NA TRBV28 TGTGCCAGCACGTTTCGCGGTAGGAACACCAGGGGTTGGTTCACTGAAGCTTTCTTT CASTFRGRNTRGWFTEAFF
TRBJ2-3 NA NA TRBV21-1 TGTGCCAGCAGCGGCCTACCCGAGGGGGACAGCTCCTCCACAGATACGCAGTATTTT CASSGLPEGDSSSTDTQYF
TRBJ2-6 NA once TRBV28 TGTGCCAGCCTAGGCCCCCAGGGATCCTCTGGGGCCAACGTCCTGACTTTC CASLGPQGSSGANVLTF
TRBJ2-1 TRBD2 NA TRBV9 TGTGCCAGCAGCGCGGTTAGCGGGTACTCCTACAATGAGCAGTTCTTC CASSAVSGYSYNEQFF
TRBJ1-2 NA NA TRBV7-8 TGTGCCAGCAGCTTAAGCAGGGATGGCTACACCTTC CASSLSRDGYTF